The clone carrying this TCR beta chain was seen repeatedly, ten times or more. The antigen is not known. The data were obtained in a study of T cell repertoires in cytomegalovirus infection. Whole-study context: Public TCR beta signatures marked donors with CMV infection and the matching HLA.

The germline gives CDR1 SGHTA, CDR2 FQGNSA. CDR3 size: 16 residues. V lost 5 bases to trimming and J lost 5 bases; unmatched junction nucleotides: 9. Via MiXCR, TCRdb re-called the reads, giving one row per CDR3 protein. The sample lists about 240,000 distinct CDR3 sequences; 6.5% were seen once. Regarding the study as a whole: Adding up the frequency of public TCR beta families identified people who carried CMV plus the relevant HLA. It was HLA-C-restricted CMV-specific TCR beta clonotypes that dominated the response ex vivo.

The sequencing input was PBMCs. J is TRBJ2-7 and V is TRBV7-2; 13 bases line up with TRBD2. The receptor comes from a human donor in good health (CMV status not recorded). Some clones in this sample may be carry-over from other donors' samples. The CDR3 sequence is CASSPHPGLAGNEQYF. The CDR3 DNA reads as TGTGCCAGCAGCCCCCACCCGGGACTAGCGGGGAACGAGCAGTACTTC.